This TCR beta chain was observed in a study of vaccination and CD4 T cells after COVID-19. The CDR3 runs to 17 residues. CDR1 MGHRA and CDR2 YSYEKL come from the germline V gene. The ends lost 0 bases at V and 2 bases at J; junction bases unmatched: 7. Treatment given: approximately nine-day PBMC culture with coronavirus spike peptide pools or control peptides (ViraFEST assay). Cultures used more than 1.5 million PBMCs per well, approximately 9.2 IU/ml IL-2 and 8 to 10 ug/ml peptides. The Oncomine TCR Beta short-read assay generated sequence data from the DNA of cultured CD4+ T cells. A single record per CDR3 protein comes from TCRdb applying MiXCR to the PCR reads. The repertoire consists of approximately 23,000 distinct CDR3 sequences, with less than 60% occurring once and the leading ten covering 28%. Comment on this clonotype: Its antigen is not known.

This chain connects TRBV4-1 to TRBJ1-5, with TRBD1 matching 7 bases. This specimen was CD4+ T cells from blood, cultured in vitro, taken before SARS-CoV-2 vaccination. The TCR was taken from a human donor who received a COVID-19 vaccine. The CDR3 region has the DNA TGCGCCAGCAGCCAAGAAGCAGGGGGGAGCCGCAATCAGCCCCAGCATTTT. Amino acids: CASSQEAGGSRNQPQHF.